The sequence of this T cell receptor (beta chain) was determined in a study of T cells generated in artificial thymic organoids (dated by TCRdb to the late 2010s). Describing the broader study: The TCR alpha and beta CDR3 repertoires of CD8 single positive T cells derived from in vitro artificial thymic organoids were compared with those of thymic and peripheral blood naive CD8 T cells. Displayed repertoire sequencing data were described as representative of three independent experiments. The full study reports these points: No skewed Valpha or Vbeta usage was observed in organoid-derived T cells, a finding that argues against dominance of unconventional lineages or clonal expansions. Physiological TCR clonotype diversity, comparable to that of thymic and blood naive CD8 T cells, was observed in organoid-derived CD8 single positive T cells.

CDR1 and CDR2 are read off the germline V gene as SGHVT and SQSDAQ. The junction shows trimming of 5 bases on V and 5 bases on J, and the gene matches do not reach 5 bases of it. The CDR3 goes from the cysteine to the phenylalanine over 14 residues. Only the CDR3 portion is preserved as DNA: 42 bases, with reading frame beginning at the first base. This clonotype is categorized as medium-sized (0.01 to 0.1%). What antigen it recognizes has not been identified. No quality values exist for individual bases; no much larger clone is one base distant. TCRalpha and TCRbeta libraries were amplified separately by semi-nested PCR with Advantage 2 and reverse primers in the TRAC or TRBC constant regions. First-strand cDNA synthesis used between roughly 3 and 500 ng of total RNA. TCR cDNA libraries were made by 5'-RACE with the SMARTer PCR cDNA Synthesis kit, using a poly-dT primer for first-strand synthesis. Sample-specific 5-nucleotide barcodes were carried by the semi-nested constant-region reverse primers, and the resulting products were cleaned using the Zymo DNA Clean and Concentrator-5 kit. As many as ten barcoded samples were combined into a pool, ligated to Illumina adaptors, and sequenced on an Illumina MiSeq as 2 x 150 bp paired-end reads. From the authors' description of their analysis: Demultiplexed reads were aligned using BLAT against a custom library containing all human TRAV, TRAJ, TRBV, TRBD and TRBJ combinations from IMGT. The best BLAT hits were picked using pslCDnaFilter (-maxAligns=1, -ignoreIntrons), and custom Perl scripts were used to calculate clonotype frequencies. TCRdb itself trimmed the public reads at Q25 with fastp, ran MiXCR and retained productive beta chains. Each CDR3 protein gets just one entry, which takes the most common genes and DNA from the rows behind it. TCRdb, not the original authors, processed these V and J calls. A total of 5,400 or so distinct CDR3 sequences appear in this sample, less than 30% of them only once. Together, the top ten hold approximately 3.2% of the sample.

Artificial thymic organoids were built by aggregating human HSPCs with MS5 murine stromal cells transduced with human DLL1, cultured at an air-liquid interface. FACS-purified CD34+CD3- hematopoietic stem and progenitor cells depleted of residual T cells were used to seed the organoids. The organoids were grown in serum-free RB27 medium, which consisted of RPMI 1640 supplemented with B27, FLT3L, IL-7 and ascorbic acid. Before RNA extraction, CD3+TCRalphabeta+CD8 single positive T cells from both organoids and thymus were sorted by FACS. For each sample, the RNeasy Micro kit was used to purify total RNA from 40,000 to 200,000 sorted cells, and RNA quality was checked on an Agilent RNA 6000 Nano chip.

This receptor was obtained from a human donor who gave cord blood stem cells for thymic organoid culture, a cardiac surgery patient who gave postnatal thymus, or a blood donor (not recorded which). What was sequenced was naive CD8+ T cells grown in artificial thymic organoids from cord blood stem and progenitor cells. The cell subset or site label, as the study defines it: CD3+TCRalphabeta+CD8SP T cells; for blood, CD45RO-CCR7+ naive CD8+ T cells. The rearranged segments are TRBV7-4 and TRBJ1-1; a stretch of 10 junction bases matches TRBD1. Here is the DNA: TGTGCCAGCAGCCCACGACAGGGGGCGACTGAAGCTTTCTTT. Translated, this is CASSPRQGATEAFF.